Below are 16 T cell receptor beta chains sequenced from a single sample in a study of cytomegalovirus exposure and HLA in healthy donors (dated by TCRdb to about 2017). Library construction relied on the immunoSEQ multiplex PCR assay. The source is immuneACCESS, and TCRdb retained only in-frame sequences with V and J called. Part of the clones is not carried over; for the studies checked, unresolved V genes explain less than half of this, and the remainder is unexplained. Across this sample there are 90,000 to 150,000 clones, with 88% seen only once. Under 6.5% of the sample goes to the ten largest clones. The sequencing sample was made of PBMCs. These receptors originate from a woman aged 18 to 35 in good health and CMV-seropositive.

The chain uses TRBV13 and TRBJ2-5; D may be TRBD1 (5 bases). The V end was cut by 4 bases, the J end by 5 bases, with 26 bases between. Germline V gene data show CDR1 as PRHDT and CDR2 as FYEKMQ (reference sequence). This CDR3 contains 18 residues. CDR3 amino acids: CASSSSQGVPATPETQYF. Here the CDR3 DNA reads TGTGCCAGCAGCTCCTCCCAGGGCGTACCGGCAACTCCCGAGACCCAGTACTTC.

The chain has TRBV27 and TRBJ2-2; no definite D call. The CDR3 has 13 amino acids. CDR1 and CDR2 (germline): MNHEY, SMNVEV (reference sequence). V lost 3 bases and J 6 bases, leaving 8 bases between the germline ends. The CDR3 reads CASSFYPPGELFF. Here the CDR3 DNA reads TGTGCCAGCAGTTTCTACCCTCCCGGGGAGCTGTTTTTT.

The chain is built from TRBV5-1 and TRBJ2-5, with TRBD1 matching 7 bases. V dropped 4 bases and J dropped 5; count of bases not matched to a gene: 11. Per the germline V gene, CDR1 is SGHRS and CDR2 is YFSETQ. This CDR3 contains 15 residues. CDR3 loop: CASSRRDRKSETQYF. For the CDR3, the DNA is TGCGCCAGCAGCCGCCGGGACAGAAAATCGGAGACCCAGTACTTC.

The chain combines TRBV13 with TRBJ1-1; D gene ambiguous. V shed 3 bases and J shed 1 base, with 6 bases lying between them. This CDR3 spans 13 amino acids. Germline CDR1 and CDR2: PRHDT and FYEKMQ (reference sequence). CDR3 sequence reads: CASSFRSNTEAFF. The CDR3 DNA reads TGTGCCAGCAGCTTTCGGTCGAACACTGAAGCTTTCTTT.

The V call is TRBV5-8, the J call TRBJ1-5; no clear D. The CDR3 length is 14 residues. From germline, CDR1 is SGHTS and CDR2 YDEGEE. V gave up 2 bases and J gave up 4 bases, with 10 bases separating them. CDR3 protein: CASSFSRGNQPQHF. The DNA of the CDR3 is TGTGCCAGCAGCTTCTCCCGAGGGAATCAGCCCCAGCATTTT.

The rearrangement uses TRBV7-8 and TRBJ1-5; no definite D call. The CDR3 contains 14 residues. Germline V gene sequence: CDR1 SGHVS, CDR2 FQNEAQ. The V and J ends lost 7 bases and 0 bases respectively, with 10 bases between them. The CDR3 reads CASNREISNQPQHF. The DNA for the CDR3 is TGTGCCAGCAATCGGGAGATTAGCAATCAGCCCCAGCATTTT.

The rearrangement joins TRBV2 to TRBJ1-1, with 7 bases that match TRBD1. V shed 6 bases and J 3 bases; nucleotides not matched to a gene: 7. CDR1 and CDR2 (germline): SNHLY, FYNNEI. This CDR3 has 14 residues. CDR3 amino acids: CASRKTGPDTEAFF. CDR3 bases: TGTGCCAGCAGAAAGACAGGGCCGGACACTGAAGCTTTCTTT. The variable domain in full, completed from reference TRBV2 and TRBJ1-1, reads EPEVTQTPSHQVTQMGQEVILRCVPISNHLYFYWYRQILGQKVEFLVSFYNNEISEKSEIFDDQFSVERPDGSNFTLKIRSTKLEDSAMYFCASRKTGPDTEAFFGQGTRLTVV.

This rearrangement joins TRBV7-9 to TRBJ2-5; TRBD1 might be the D (6 bases). Germline-derived CDR1 and CDR2 are SEHNR and FQNEAQ (reference sequence). The V end was cut by 8 bases, the J end by 2 bases, with 15 bases between. The CDR3 has 14 residues. CDR3 nucleotide sequence: TGTGCCAGCGGCCCAGGGGACGGTCAAGAGACCCAGTACTTC. It translates to CASGPGDGQETQYF.

This clone was picked up a small number of times. The chain links TRBV29-1 to TRBJ2-7; D may be TRBD1 (6 bases). Deletions cut 4 bases from V and 5 bases from J, with 9 bases between. CDR3 length: 11 amino acids. In germline, CDR1 is SQVTM, CDR2 ANQGSEA. The CDR3 sequence is CSVGSGDEQYF. The CDR3 DNA reads as TGCAGCGTTGGTTCAGGGGACGAGCAGTACTTC.

The chain links TRBV11-2 to TRBJ2-3, with a tentative D call TRBD2 (5 bases). This CDR3 is built from 14 residues. The V gene's germline CDR1 is SGHAT and CDR2 FQNNGV. V lost 5 bases and J 2 bases, leaving 11 bases between the germline ends. This CDR3 is CASSPGLLTDTQYF. CDR3 nucleotide sequence: TGTGCCAGCAGCCCAGGACTCCTCACAGATACGCAGTATTTT.

The rearrangement links TRBV5-5 to TRBJ1-1, with a tentative D call TRBD1 (5 bases). V was shortened by 3 bases and J by 4 bases, with 13 bases between the two germline ends. Germline CDR1 reads SGHKS; CDR2 reads YYEKEE (reference sequence). The CDR3 loop spans 14 amino acids. The CDR3 nucleotides read TGTGCCAGCAGCTCCAGGGCCCAGGGCACTGAAGCTTTCTTT. It is translated as CASSSRAQGTEAFF. Full variable domain (remainder filled in from reference TRBV5-5 and TRBJ1-1): DAGVTQSPTHLIKTRGQQVTLRCSPISGHKSVSWYQQVLGQGPQFIFQYYEKEERGRGNFPDRFSARQFPNYSSELNVNALLLGDSALYLCASSSRAQGTEAFFGQGTRLTVV.

This clone appeared once. The rearrangement links TRBV11-2 to TRBJ2-5, with 7 nucleotides matching TRBD1. The CDR3 contains 14 residues. The trim removed 3 bases at V and 1 base at J, leaving 2 bases unmatched. Germline lookup yields CDR1 SGHAT and CDR2 FQNNGV. The CDR3 nucleotides read TGTGCCAGCAGCTTGGGACAGCTCCAAGAGACCCAGTACTTC. Amino acid sequence: CASSLGQLQETQYF.

The J gene is TRBJ1-2, the V gene TRBV6-5; weak D call: TRBD1 (5 bases). V was cut by 4 bases and J by 8 bases, with 11 bases left in between. This CDR3 spans 12 amino acids. Germline-derived CDR1 and CDR2 are MNHEY and SVGAGI. The DNA of the CDR3 is TGTGCCAGCAGTTTACGTCAGGGCGGCTACACCTTC. This gives the protein CASSLRQGGYTF.

The genes are TRBV15 and TRBJ2-7; 8 bases line up with TRBD1. CDR3 length equals 13 residues. V lost 5 bases to trimming and J lost 11 bases; unmatched junction nucleotides: 11. Germline CDR1 and CDR2: LNHNV and YYDKDF (reference sequence). In nucleotides, the CDR3 is TGTGCCACCAGCTATACAGGGGGTTCAACTAAGTACTTC. Its translation: CATSYTGGSTKYF. Combining the CDR3 with reference TRBV15 and TRBJ2-7 gives the whole variable domain DAMVIQNPRYQVTQFGKPVTLSCSQTLNHNVMYWYQQKSSQAPKLLFHYYDKDFNNEADTPDNFQSRRPNTSFCFLDIRSPGLGDTAMYLCATSYTGGSTKYFGPGTRLTVT.

The chain combines TRBV28 with TRBJ2-6, with D maybe TRBD1 (5 bases). Germline V lookup: CDR1 MDHEN, CDR2 SYDVKM. Trimming stripped 3 bases from V and 0 bases from J, with 6 bases between. The length of the CDR3 is 15 residues. The CDR3 reads CASSFDSSGANVLTF. The CDR3 bases are TGTGCCAGCAGTTTCGACAGCTCTGGGGCCAACGTCCTGACTTTC.

As regards this clone: The same CDR3 can be traced to other DNA sequences in this sample. The chain links TRBV7-9 to TRBJ1-1; D is unclear. Germline V CDR1 and CDR2: SEHNR, FQNEAQ (reference sequence). V lost 5 bases, J lost 0 bases, and 10 bases lay in between. The CDR3 contains 14 residues. CDR3 nucleotide sequence: TGTGCCAGCAGCCTGGGCGCCATGAACACTGAAGCTTTCTTT. This gives the protein CASSLGAMNTEAFF.